Following are 25 T cell receptor beta chains from one sample sequenced in a study of tumor and adjacent non-tumor tissue in lung cancer. A modified ARM-PCR protocol with three rounds of nested PCR amplified TCRbeta. In TCRdb, the multiplex PCR reads were re-called with MiXCR into one record per CDR3 protein. The sample shows around 70,000 distinct CDR3 sequences, about three fifths of them seen only once. No cell sorting was done before RNA was extracted from the tissue. The sequenced material came from lung tumor tissue. These receptors all come from a man aged 45-65 years with non-small cell lung cancer.

This clonotype was counted at least ten times. The genes are TRBV6-5 and TRBJ2-7; 8 bases map to TRBD1. This CDR3 region has 14 residues. V gave up 7 bases and J gave up 0 bases; unmatched junction bases: 5. Germline V gene lookup returns CDR1 MNHEY and CDR2 SVGAGI. CDR3 in DNA: TGTGCCAGCAAAAAGACAGGGGACTCCTACGAGCAGTACTTC. Its translation is CASKKTGDSYEQYF.

As for this clonotype: A much larger clone differs from this one at a single base, so this may be a read error. V gene TRBV4-2 combines with J gene TRBJ2-3; D unclear. Germline CDR1 is LGHNA and CDR2 is YNFKEQ. CDR3 size: 15 residues. The V gene lost 4 bases and the J gene lost 5 bases, with 16 bases spanning the gap. CDR3 nucleotides: TGTGCCAGCAGCCCAACAACACGACGGAAAGATACGCAGTATTTT. This sequence encodes CASSPTTRRKDTQYF.

With regard to this clonotype: This likely comes from a read error, as the CDR3 has no conserved phenylalanine or tryptophan at its end. The DNA is omitted, as the CDR3 cannot be located on it reliably, and the CDR3 follows TCRdb's listing. This rearrangement joins TRBV10-1 to TRBJ2-7. Per germline, CDR1 WNHNN and CDR2 SYGVQD (reference sequence). Termini included, the CDR3 measures 9 amino acids. The CDR3 here is CASIGEEYL.

For this clonotype: A much larger clone differs by one base, so this may be a read error. V usage is TRBV29-1 and J usage is TRBJ2-5; tentative D call: TRBD2 (6 bases). V was pared by 8 bases and J by 4 bases, with 17 bases between. The CDR3 covers 13 residues. CDR1 and CDR2 from the germline V gene are SQVTM and ANQGSEA. CDR3 amino acids: CSSSGLGRETQYF. DNA of the CDR3: TGCAGCTCCAGCGGGCTCGGCCGAGAGACCCAGTACTTC.

The sample holds one count of this clonotype. Given a much more abundant clone one base away, this may be a read error. This sequence joins TRBV6-5 and TRBJ2-7; tentatively, D is TRBD1 or TRBD2 (7 bases each). In germline, CDR1 is MNHEY, CDR2 SVGAGI. With 10 bases removed from V and 2 bases from J, the gap between germline ends came to 21 bases. This CDR3 has 15 residues. The CDR3, as DNA: TGTGCCAATTGGGGGGGGAACCAGGGGGCCTACGAGCAGTACTTC. Protein product: CANWGGNQGAYEQYF.

Comments on this clonotype: The CDR3 does not close with the conserved phenylalanine or tryptophan, likely indicating a read error. The DNA is left out, because the CDR3 cannot be placed on it with certainty; the CDR3 is given as TCRdb lists it. This CDR3 is CASNPVRGSTFL. The V and J genes are TRBV11-2 and TRBJ1-1. CDR1 and CDR2 (germline): SGHAT, FQNNGV. The CDR3 spans 12 residues, counting both ends.

This clonotype occurred a few times. The chain links TRBV28 to TRBJ2-5; 11 bases fit TRBD2. Germline-derived CDR1 and CDR2 are MDHEN and SYDVKM. Trimming cost V 3 bases and J 7 bases; bases outside gene matches: 7. The CDR3 is 15 residues long. The CDR3 loop is CASSFGTSGSGTQYF. The CDR3 DNA follows: TGTGCCAGCAGTTTCGGGACTAGCGGATCGGGGACCCAGTACTTC.

In the case of this clonotype: This may stem from a read error, because a much larger clone lies one nucleotide away. This chain uses TRBV29-1 with TRBJ2-5; D may be TRBD1 (6 bases). This CDR3 region has 14 residues. CDR1 and CDR2 (germline): SQVTM, ANQGSEA. The CDR3 reads CGVPPRLAGDTQYF. The CDR3, as DNA: TGCGGCGTCCCCCCCAGACTGGCAGGGGATACCCAGTACTTC.

Remarks on this clonotype: This may come from a read error, since a much larger clone is one base off. V and J are TRBV6-1 and TRBJ2-4, with 10 bases matching TRBD1. The DNA end favors TRBJ2-1, so the J call may be wrong. The CDR3 length is 20 residues. Germline CDR1 is MNHNS and CDR2 is SASEGT. The CDR3 nucleotides are TGTGCCAGCAGTGAAAAAGAGTCGGGACAGGGGACTTCAGACAAAAACATTCAGTTCTTC. Translated, it gives CASSEKESGQGTSDKNIQFF.

Details on this clonotype: This may be a read error: a much more frequent sequence differs by one nucleotide. The V gene is TRBV14, the J gene TRBJ2-5; D may be TRBD2 (8 bases). This CDR3 region has 15 residues. Germline values: CDR1 SGHDN, CDR2 FVKESK. The CDR3 region has the DNA TGTGACAGCAGCGGGGGACAGCGAGTCCGGGAGACCCAGTACTTC. This translates into CDSSGGQRVRETQYF.

As to this clonotype: One end of the junction is discordant with germline, which a read error may explain. This chain links TRBV11-3 with TRBJ2-7; D is possibly TRBD1 or TRBD2 (6 bases each). The CDR3 loop spans 14 amino acids. Germline V gives CDR1 SGHNT, CDR2 YENEEA. CDR3 coding DNA: TGTGACAGCAGCTTAAAAGTCTGCGGGACAAAAAAGTACTTC. Residues: CDSSLKVCGTKKYF.

With respect to this clonotype: At one end the junction does not follow the germline gene, possibly because of a read error. The gene calls are TRBV29-1 and TRBJ2-7; D remains ambiguous. Germline V gene lookup returns CDR1 SQVTM and CDR2 ANQGSEA. The CDR3 spans 12 residues. As DNA, the CDR3 is TGCAGCGCTGAAGCCGCTTATAACGACCAGTACTTC. Translation: CSAEAAYNDQYF.

This clonotype was recorded a few times. A much larger clone lies a single base off, so this may be a read error. The chain uses TRBV6-2 or TRBV6-3 and TRBJ2-7; D is unresolved. The CDR3 spans 14 residues. Deletions cut 1 base from V and 3 bases from J, with 10 bases between. Germline V lookup: CDR1 MNHEY, CDR2 SVGEGT. The CDR3 loop is CASSYYDLGYEQYF. The CDR3 region has the DNA TGTGCCAGCAGTTACTACGACCTAGGCTACGAGCAGTACTTC.

To note about this clonotype: With a much larger clone just one base away, this may be a read error. In this CDR3 the conserved last residue, phenylalanine or tryptophan, is missing, so a read error is likely. The chain joins TRBV15 to TRBJ1-1; D might be TRBD1 (6 bases). The germline gives CDR1 LNHNV, CDR2 YYDKDF (reference sequence). V was cut by 5 bases and J by 1 base, with 11 bases left in between. The CDR3 sequence is 14 residues long. In DNA, the CDR3 is TGTGCCACCAGCCAGGTGGGACAGAACACTGAAGCTTTCCTT. This codes for CATSQVGQNTEAFL.

This clonotype was observed a few times. The CDR3 loop reads CSAPRPGMNTEAFF. The CDR3 DNA reads as TGCAGTGCCCCCAGGCCGGGCATGAACACTGAAGCTTTCTTT. The genes are TRBV20-1 and TRBJ1-1, with no clear D. There are 14 residues in the CDR3. Germline CDR1 and CDR2: DFQATT and SNEGSKA (reference sequence). The ends were cut back, 6 bases at V and 0 bases at J, with 14 bases in the middle.

There are a few counts of this clonotype. This CDR3 is missing its conserved last phenylalanine or tryptophan, likely due to a read error. The chain is built from TRBV4-2 and TRBJ2-5, with D hard to call. Trimming removed 10 bases at V and 5 bases at J, with 17 bases between. The CDR3 contains 13 residues. Germline loops: CDR1 LGHNA, CDR2 YNFKEQ. CDR3 protein: CANGYSDAETQYL. CDR3 DNA: TGTGCCAACGGCTACAGCGACGCCGAGACCCAGTACTTA.

Comments on this clonotype: A much larger clone differs by one base, so this may be a read error. The rearrangement uses TRBV7-9 and TRBJ2-2; maybe TRBD1 (6 bases). The length of the CDR3 is 16 residues. Germline CDR1 reads SEHNR; CDR2 reads FQNEAQ (reference sequence). V was pared by 5 bases and J by 4 bases, with 17 bases between. CDR3 in amino acids: CASSPRRGCSTGELFF. In nucleotides, the CDR3 is TGTGCCAGCAGCCCCCGTAGGGGGTGTAGCACCGGGGAGCTGTTTTTT.

This clonotype was seen ten or more times. The V gene is TRBV30, the J gene TRBJ2-1; 8 bases agree with TRBD2. Germline-derived CDR1 and CDR2 are GTSNPN and SVGIG (reference sequence). This CDR3 has 13 amino acids. V gave up 8 bases and J gave up 3 bases; unmatched junction bases: 6. The CDR3 coding sequence is TGTGCCGGCACTAGCGGTTACTACAATGAGCAGTTCTTC. Translation: CAGTSGYYNEQFF.

Concerning this clonotype itself: Germline is not matched at one junction end, which may reflect a read error. The chain links TRBV10-3 to TRBJ2-7; weak D call: TRBD2 (6 bases). CDR1 is ENHRY and CDR2 is SYGVKD in the germline V gene. CDR3 length: 13 residues. CDR3: CAISEHPGDEQYF. The DNA for the CDR3 is TGTGCCATCAGTGAGCACCCGGGGGACGAACAGTACTTC.

This chain links TRBV2 with TRBJ2-7; 8 nucleotides agree with TRBD1. V lost 3 bases to trimming and J lost 7 bases; unmatched junction nucleotides: 8. CDR3 length: 14 residues. Looked up from germline, CDR1 is SNHLY and CDR2 is FYNNEI. The CDR3 is CASSDATGVGEQYF. The CDR3 coding sequence is TGTGCCAGCAGTGATGCGACAGGGGTAGGTGAGCAGTACTTC.

A remark on this clonotype: Being one base from a much bigger clone, this may be a read error. The rearrangement joins TRBV11-2 to TRBJ1-2, with 9 bases that match TRBD1. Germline loops: CDR1 SGHAT, CDR2 FQNNGV. This CDR3 comprises 13 residues. The J segment lost 8 bases and the V segment lost 6 bases, leaving 7 bases of the junction unmatched. In DNA form, the CDR3 reads TGTGCCAGCAGTACGGACAGGGGAGAGGGCTACACCTTC. As protein: CASSTDRGEGYTF. Full variable domain (outside the CDR3, taken from reference TRBV11-2 and TRBJ1-2): EAGVAQSPRYKIIEKRQSVAFWCNPISGHATLYWYQQILGQGPKLLIQFQNNGVVDDSQLPKDRFSAERLKGVDSTLKIQPAKLEDSAVYLCASSTDRGEGYTFGSGTRLTVV.

The sample holds many counts of this clonotype. This chain joins TRBV28 and TRBJ2-1; no clear D. CDR1 MDHEN and CDR2 SYDVKM come from the germline V gene. The CDR3 runs 13 residues. V gave up 4 bases and J gave up 3 bases, with 7 bases separating them. CDR3 coding DNA: TGTGCCAGCAGTTCTGGATTCTACAATGAGCAGTTCTTC. Translating it yields CASSSGFYNEQFF.

Remarks on this clonotype: A much larger clone differs by one base, so this may be a read error. This chain connects TRBV4-1 to TRBJ2-5; D is unclear. This CDR3 is 14 amino acids long. Per germline, CDR1 MGHRA and CDR2 YSYEKL. Trimming stripped 1 base from V and 6 bases from J, with 12 bases between. The CDR3 region has the DNA TGCGCCAGCAGCCAAGCCTCCTCCGAGAAGACCCAGTACTTC. This sequence encodes CASSQASSEKTQYF.

The chain joins TRBV6-2 or TRBV6-3 to TRBJ2-3; D not resolved. Germline values: CDR1 MNHEY, CDR2 SVGEGT. This CDR3 contains 14 residues. The CDR3 region is CAIRKVLNTDTQYF. Here the CDR3 DNA reads TGTGCAATCAGGAAGGTACTAAACACTGATACGCAGTATTTT.

This clonotype occurred many times. V is TRBV28 and J is TRBJ2-6; D gene uncertain. Per the germline V gene, CDR1 is MDHEN and CDR2 is SYDVKM. This CDR3 region has 15 residues. The ends were cut back, 6 bases at V and 4 bases at J, with 13 bases in the middle. The DNA for the CDR3 is TGTGCCAGCAGGGCAAGGGTTGGCGGGGCCAACGTCCTGACTTTC. Residues: CASRARVGGANVLTF.